A selection of T cell receptor beta chains follows, all from one sample in a study of a mutant IDH1 vaccine in newly diagnosed glioma. The data were produced by immunoSEQ multiplex PCR, yet TCRdb's version contains in-frame clones alone and is incomplete. The data contain about 48,000 clones, under 85% of them singletons. No antigen has been identified for these receptors. Here the sequenced sample was PBMCs, taken from a glioma patient whose treatment included an IDH1 peptide vaccine. The receptors were gathered from a man aged 35 to 55 with glioma. The CDR3 runs from the conserved cysteine through the conserved F or W. A D gene is named only where the DNA matches it firmly. The size field is filled for only some rows; it gives once, few, many or a size class.

- TRBJ1-6 TRBD1 TRBV10-3 TGTGCCACGGGACAGGGGGCTAGTTCACCCCTCCACTTT CATGQGASSPLHF
- TRBJ1-1 - TRBV11-3 TGTGCCAGCAGCTTATATCCGGACACTGAAGCTTTCTTT CASSLYPDTEAFF
- TRBJ1-4 - TRBV7-9 TGTGCCAGCAGCTTAGGTCAGTCCTTGTATGAAAAACTGTTTTTT CASSLGQSLYEKLFF
- TRBJ1-5 - TRBV6-6 TGTGCCAGCAGTATGAGCAATCAGCCCCAGCATTTT CASSMSNQPQHF
- TRBJ2-7 - TRBV13 TGTGCCAGCAACCCCGTAGGCGGTGCTTACGAGCAGTACTTC CASNPVGGAYEQYF
- TRBJ1-1 TRBD1 TRBV4-1 TGCGCCAGCAGCTTAGACAGGGTATACACTGAAGCTTTCTTT CASSLDRVYTEAFF
- TRBJ1-5 - TRBV4-1 TGCGCCAGCAGCCAAGATGTTTCCCGACCCGATAGGAGGCCCCAGCATTTT CASSQDVSRPDRRPQHF
- TRBJ1-2 TRBD1 TRBV11-2 TGTGCCAGCAGCCCCGACAGGGCCCCGGGGGCTGGCTACACCTTC CASSPDRAPGAGYTF
few TRBJ1-1 - TRBV30 TGTGCCTGGAGTTTGAGCCTGAACACTGAAGCTTTCTTT CAWSLSLNTEAFF
- TRBJ2-1 TRBD1 TRBV5-6 TGTGCCAGCAGCTTGGGCAGGGGGAATGAGCAGTTCTTC CASSLGRGNEQFF
- TRBJ1-2 TRBD1 TRBV4-1 TGCGCCAGCAGCCCCGAAACATCAGGGGGAGGATATGGCTACACCTTC CASSPETSGGGYGYTF
- TRBJ1-4 - TRBV5-5 TGTGCCAGCTTCCCCGGACGGGGGGGATTTAATGAAAAACTGTTTTTT CASFPGRGGFNEKLFF
- TRBJ1-6 - TRBV25-1 TGTGCCAGCAATCCCGGGGGGGGTCGGAATTCACCCCTCCACTTT CASNPGGGRNSPLHF
- TRBJ1-3 TRBD1 TRBV10-3 TGTGCCATCAGTGAGCCGGGACAGGGAATTCACACCATATATTTT CAISEPGQGIHTIYF
- TRBJ2-1 TRBD2 TRBV6-1 TGTGCCAGCAATCAACTAGCGGGGGGGCTCGGTGAGCAGTTCTTC CASNQLAGGLGEQFF
- TRBJ2-7 TRBD1 TRBV6-5 TGTGCCAGCAGTTACACAGGGGGCGTCCACGAGCAGTACTTC CASSYTGGVHEQYF
few TRBJ1-1 - TRBV10-3 TGTGCCATCGGACGGGAATCCAACACTGAAGCTTTCTTT CAIGRESNTEAFF
- TRBJ1-1 - TRBV5-6 TGTGCCAGCAGCTTGGGGGTCAGGGTGAACACTGAAGCTTTCTTT CASSLGVRVNTEAFF
- TRBJ1-3 - TRBV6-5 TGTGCCAGCACTCGTGACGGGAGCTCTGGAAACACCATATATTTT CASTRDGSSGNTIYF
- TRBJ1-3 TRBD1 TRBV29-1 TGCAGCGTTGGGACAGGCTCTGGAAACACCATATATTTT CSVGTGSGNTIYF
- TRBJ2-7 - TRBV5-1 TGCGCCAGCAGGCAATCGGCCGGGACAATAACGGACGAGCAGTACTTC CASRQSAGTITDEQYF
- TRBJ2-5 - TRBV10-3 TGTGCCATCAGCGGAAGGGCCGGGGACAAAGAGACCCAGTACTTC CAISGRAGDKETQYF
- TRBJ2-7 - TRBV5-1 TGCGCCAGCAGGGATACCGGGACAACCAACGCGCAGTACTTC CASRDTGTTNAQYF
- TRBJ1-1 - TRBV11-2 TGTGCCAGCAGCTTAGGAGCTTTCTTT CASSLGAFF
- TRBJ1-6 TRBD1 TRBV10-2 TGCGCCAGCAGAACAGGGGACTCACCCCTCCACTTT CASRTGDSPLHF
few TRBJ1-6 - TRBV7-9 TGTGCCAGCAGCTTATCATACGGTTCACCCCTCCACTTT CASSLSYGSPLHF
- TRBJ1-1 TRBD1 TRBV7-2 TGTGCCAGCAGCTTACCGGGACAGCCGAACACTGAAGCTTTCTTT CASSLPGQPNTEAFF
- TRBJ1-1 - TRBV9 TGTGCCAGCAGCGCTGGGCGGGGGACAGAAGCTTTCTTT CASSAGRGTEAFF
- TRBJ1-2 TRBD1 TRBV14 TGTGCCAGCAGCGCGGGACAGTTTTATGGCTACACCTTC CASSAGQFYGYTF
- TRBJ1-6 - TRBV14 TGTGCCACCGGGAGGGAATATAATTCACCCCTCCACTTT CATGREYNSPLHF
- TRBJ2-3 TRBD2 TRBV5-8 TGTGCCAGCGCCGGGGGTGCGGGGGGATCAGATACGCAGTATTTT CASAGGAGGSDTQYF
few TRBJ1-2 - TRBV5-1 TGCGCCAGCAGCTTGGGGGCGGGGGCGCCCGGCTACACCTTC CASSLGAGAPGYTF
- TRBJ2-2 - TRBV7-6 TGTGCCAGCAGCCACGGTGGAGGGGAGCTGTTTTTT CASSHGGGELFF